These 20 T cell receptor beta chains were all obtained from the same sample, sequenced in a study of blood T cell repertoires in COVID-19. Data came from immunoSEQ multiplex PCR; TCRdb stores just in-frame clones and leaves some out. The sample holds a few hundred thousand clones, about 89% seen once. Input material: peripheral blood. The receptors come from a woman aged 25-40 years with COVID-19, enrolled during active disease.

This clone has just one count. This chain joins TRBV7-9 and TRBJ2-5; no clear D. Per germline, CDR1 SEHNR and CDR2 FQNEAQ (reference sequence). V dropped 5 bases and J dropped 2 bases, with 12 bases sitting between them. The CDR3 is 14 amino acids. CDR3 sequence (DNA): TGTGCCAGCAGCCCCCGAGGAGCTCAAGAGACCCAGTACTTC. Its translation: CASSPRGAQETQYF.

This chain joins TRBV6-5 and TRBJ2-2; the match to TRBD1 covers 8 bases. The CDR3 spans 15 residues. In germline, CDR1 is MNHEY, CDR2 SVGAGI. J was trimmed by 6 bases and V by 5 bases; bases with no gene match: 8. The CDR3: CASSRQGRNAGELFF. CDR3 in DNA: TGTGCCAGCAGTCGACAGGGGAGAAATGCCGGGGAGCTGTTTTTT.

This clone was seen a single time. The chain combines TRBV7-8 with TRBJ1-4, with 7 bases identical to TRBD1. The CDR3 length is 16 residues. With V trimmed by 2 bases and J by 4 bases, 7 bases remained unmatched. Germline loops: CDR1 SGHVS, CDR2 FQNEAQ. CDR3 sequence: CASSLPPGQFNEKLFF. The CDR3 region has the DNA TGTGCCAGCAGCTTACCCCCGGGACAGTTTAATGAAAAACTGTTTTTT.

V is TRBV14 and J is TRBJ2-5; TRBD1 aligns across 8 bases. Germline V gene data show CDR1 as SGHDN and CDR2 as FVKESK. The J segment lost 5 bases and the V segment lost 2 bases, leaving 7 bases of the junction unmatched. CDR3 length: 15 amino acids. CDR3 bases: TGTGCCAGCAGCCAATTCAGGGGGCGCGGGGAGACCCAGTACTTC. It codes for CASSQFRGRGETQYF.

The J gene is TRBJ1-1, the V gene TRBV3-1 (or the pseudogene TRBV3-2); TRBD1 is a possible D gene (6 bases). The germline CDR1 and CDR2 sequences are LGHDT and YNNKEL (reference sequence). The CDR3 has 12 amino acids. The germline V and J ends were trimmed by 4 bases and 11 bases, with 14 bases remaining between them. CDR3 loop: CASSPTGLEAFF. The DNA for the CDR3 is TGTGCCAGCAGCCCCACAGGGCTCGAGGCTTTCTTT.

This sequence joins TRBV21-1 and TRBJ2-7; the table's TRBD2 call for D was not verified on the DNA. TRBV21-1 is marked as a pseudogene. The CDR3 spans 20 residues. The DNA of the CDR3 is TGTGCCAGCAGCACGCACGGGAGTAGTGTCAACCTCCCCAACTCCTACGAGCAGTACGTC. As protein: CASSTHGSSVNLPNSYEQYV.

CDR3 coding DNA: TGTGCCAGCAGCCCAATAGCCCCCTCTCTGAACACTGAAGCTTTCTTT. It encodes CASSPIAPSLNTEAFF. This chain connects TRBV7-2 to TRBJ1-1, with D unclear. CDR1 SGHTA and CDR2 FQGNSA come from the germline V gene. V was shortened by 5 bases and J by 0 bases, with 16 bases between the two germline ends. The CDR3 is 16 residues long. Filled out from reference TRBV7-2 and TRBJ1-1, the complete variable domain reads GAGVSQSPSNKVTEKGKDVELRCDPISGHTALYWYRQSLGQGLEFLIYFQGNSAPDKSGLPSDRFSAERTGGSVSTLTIQRTQQEDSAVYLCASSPIAPSLNTEAFFGQGTRLTVV.

CDR3 sequence reads: CASSGPAVGNEQFF. The CDR3 DNA sequence: TGTGCCAGCAGTGGGCCAGCGGTAGGGAATGAGCAGTTCTTC. The chain combines TRBV2 with TRBJ2-1, with D possibly matching TRBD2 (5 bases). The length of the CDR3 is 14 residues. Germline V gene sequence: CDR1 SNHLY, CDR2 FYNNEI. V was pared by 4 bases and J by 7 bases, with 14 bases between. Variable domain in full (rest from reference TRBV2 and TRBJ2-1): EPEVTQTPSHQVTQMGQEVILRCVPISNHLYFYWYRQILGQKVEFLVSFYNNEISEKSEIFDDQFSVERPDGSNFTLKIRSTKLEDSAMYFCASSGPAVGNEQFFGPGTRLTVL.

The chain links TRBV27 to TRBJ1-1, with no clear D. Germline loops: CDR1 MNHEY, CDR2 SMNVEV (reference sequence). The ends were cut back, 4 bases at V and 0 bases at J, with 6 bases in the middle. The CDR3 loop spans 13 amino acids. The CDR3 sequence: CASSYRVNTEAFF. CDR3 bases: TGTGCCAGCAGTTACCGGGTGAACACTGAAGCTTTCTTT.

The V call is TRBV27, the J call TRBJ1-1, with 10 bases matching TRBD1. V was pared by 3 bases and J by 4 bases, with 5 bases of the junction left unmatched. The CDR3 runs 15 residues. Germline V lookup: CDR1 MNHEY, CDR2 SMNVEV (reference sequence). The CDR3 sequence: CASSFIGQGGTEAFF. CDR3 nucleotide sequence: TGTGCCAGCAGTTTCATAGGACAGGGGGGCACTGAAGCTTTCTTT.

This chain connects TRBV18 to TRBJ1-3, with a possible D match to TRBD1 (6 bases). CDR3 length: 16 residues. V lost 1 base and J lost 4, with 14 bases in between. The germline V gene encodes CDR1 KGHSH and CDR2 LQKENI. The CDR3 sequence is CASSPRPDSSGNTIYF. CDR3 in DNA: TGTGCCAGCTCACCACGTCCGGACAGCTCGGGAAACACCATATATTTT.

The chain has TRBV11-1 and TRBJ2-5; D is undetermined. The germline gives CDR1 SGHAT, CDR2 FQDESV (reference sequence). CDR3 length: 14 amino acids. V lost 6 bases and J lost 1, with 12 bases in between. The DNA of the CDR3 is TGTGCCAGCAGTTACCGGGTCCTCCAAGAGACCCAGTACTTC. Amino acids: CASSYRVLQETQYF.

This sequence joins TRBV6-5 and TRBJ1-5; D might be TRBD1 (5 bases). This CDR3 region has 15 residues. Germline CDR1 MNHEY, CDR2 SVGAGI. V gave up 7 bases and J gave up 1 base, with 14 bases separating them. CDR3 bases: TGTGCCAGCACCCCCGGGGGAGGGAGCAATCAGCCCCAGCATTTT. Protein sequence: CASTPGGGSNQPQHF.

This chain joins TRBV27 and TRBJ1-6; D possibly corresponds to TRBD1 (6 bases). Trimming stripped 5 bases from V and 10 bases from J, with 15 bases between. The CDR3 covers 14 residues. Germline V CDR1 and CDR2: MNHEY, SMNVEV (reference sequence). The CDR3 is CASSESGARSPLHF. CDR3 DNA: TGTGCCAGCAGTGAATCAGGGGCAAGGTCACCCCTCCACTTT.

This clone was detected a few times. The chain couples TRBV19 to TRBJ2-1; TRBD2 agrees at 14 bases. V lost 5 bases, J lost 8 bases, and 2 bases stayed unmatched. The CDR3 length is 14 residues. Germline CDR1 LNHDA, CDR2 SQIVND (reference sequence). CDR3 coding DNA: TGTGCCAGTAGTGGACTAGCGGGAGGCTATGAGCAGTTCTTC. Its protein product is CASSGLAGGYEQFF.

This clone was seen just once. The chain joins TRBV6-5 to TRBJ1-4; 7 nucleotides align to TRBD1. The CDR3 is 13 residues long. CDR1 is MNHEY and CDR2 is SVGAGI in the germline V gene. V shed 5 bases, J shed 7 bases, and the junction held 4 bases outside the gene matches. The CDR3 coding sequence is TGTGCCAGCAGTCGCGAGGGGGCTGAAAAACTGTTTTTT. It is translated as CASSREGAEKLFF.

The rearrangement joins TRBV9 to TRBJ1-4; tentatively, D is TRBD1 (6 bases). The CDR3 has 16 amino acids. Germline V lookup: CDR1 SGDLS, CDR2 YYNGEE. Trimming removed 3 bases from V and 10 bases from J, with 22 bases in between. CDR3 DNA: TGTGCCAGCAGCGGAACCGGGACACCATACGGTGGAAAACTGTTTTTT. Its protein product is CASSGTGTPYGGKLFF.

CDR3 sequence: CASSFLAGEETQYF. The CDR3 DNA follows: TGCGCCAGCAGCTTTCTAGCGGGAGAAGAGACCCAGTACTTC. The rearrangement uses TRBV5-1 and TRBJ2-5; 10 bases map to TRBD2. This CDR3 has 14 amino acids. V trimming: 2 bases; J trimming: 3 bases; junction bases outside the gene matches: 1. Germline V gene sequence: CDR1 SGHRS, CDR2 YFSETQ.

The chain links TRBV28 to TRBJ1-2, with 8 positions matching TRBD1. The CDR3 is 13 amino acids. V lost 7 bases, J lost 4 bases, and 5 bases stayed unmatched. Germline V gives CDR1 MDHEN, CDR2 SYDVKM. This chain's CDR3 is CASNEDRAYGYTF. CDR3 coding DNA: TGTGCCAGCAATGAGGACAGGGCCTATGGCTACACCTTC.

The chain carries TRBV29-1 and TRBJ2-7, with a tentative D call TRBD1 (5 bases). Germline lookup yields CDR1 SQVTM and CDR2 ANQGSEA. This CDR3 comprises 13 residues. Trimming stripped 3 bases from V and 2 bases from J, with 11 bases between. This chain's CDR3 is CSVDGRGTYEQYF. In nucleotides, the CDR3 is TGCAGCGTTGATGGTAGGGGTACCTACGAGCAGTACTTC.